This TCR beta chain was found in a study of T cells in Graves' hyperthyroidism and ophthalmopathy. Overall study: The blood sample was taken at first diagnosis, before treatment began. Whole-study results and caveats: In validation, the model predicted ophthalmopathy. These predictions came a median roughly seven months before onset. Patients with ophthalmopathy were separated from those with stable hyperthyroidism by a 13 V-J model.

The CDR3 loop spans 18 amino acids. Trimming took 2 bases from V and 1 from J, leaving 20 bases between them. CDR1 MGHRA and CDR2 YSYEKL come from the germline V gene. Each ophthalmopathy patient scored at least 3 on the Clinical Activity Score and at least 4 on NOSPECS grade, with duration under 3 months. Amplified regions were TCR beta CDR3 sequences from RNA transcripts. First-round RT-PCR of the TCR CDR3 relied on the HTBI primer set. TCRdb re-called the multiplex PCR reads with MiXCR, one entry per CDR3 protein. The sample includes about 520,000 distinct CDR3 sequences, around 24% seen only once; the top ten take about 11%. This clonotype occurred many times. Antigen: not known.

The TCR sequence derives from a woman aged 25 to 39 with Graves' ophthalmopathy. The sample consisted of blood. V usage is TRBV4-1 and J usage is TRBJ2-5; no firm D call. CDR3 loop: CASSQPSLGAGGQETQYF. CDR3 coding DNA: TGCGCCAGCAGCCAACCCTCCCTTGGCGCTGGCGGCCAAGAGACCCAGTACTTC.